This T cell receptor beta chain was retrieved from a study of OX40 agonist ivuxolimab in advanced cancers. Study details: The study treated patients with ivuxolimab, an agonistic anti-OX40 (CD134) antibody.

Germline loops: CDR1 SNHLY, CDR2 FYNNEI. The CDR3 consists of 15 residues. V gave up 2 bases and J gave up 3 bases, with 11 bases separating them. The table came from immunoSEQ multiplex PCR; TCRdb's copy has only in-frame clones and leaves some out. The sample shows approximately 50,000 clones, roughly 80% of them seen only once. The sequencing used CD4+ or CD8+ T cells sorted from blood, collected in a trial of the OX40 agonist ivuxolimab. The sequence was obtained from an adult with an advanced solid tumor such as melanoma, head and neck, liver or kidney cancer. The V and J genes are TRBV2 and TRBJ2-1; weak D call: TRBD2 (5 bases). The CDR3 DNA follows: TGTGCCAGCAGTGAATACGGGGTACACTACAATGAGCAGTTCTTC. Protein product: CASSEYGVHYNEQFF.